This TCR beta chain came from a study of regulatory T cells in long-lasting Graves disease (dated by TCRdb to the early 2020s). Looking at the study overall: In the newly diagnosed Graves' disease group, patients had been taking antithyroid drugs for less than 3 months. A total of approximately 35 samples underwent TCR sequencing: some 13 from persistent and some 20 from newly diagnosed Graves' disease patients. The study was conducted in China and was registered as a clinical trial. Persistent Graves' disease patients were compared with newly diagnosed Graves' disease patients by peripheral blood TCR sequencing and RNA sequencing.

Receptor libraries were prepared by multiplex PCR. For sequencing, an Illumina HiSeq 4000 was employed. To build TCR beta libraries, CDR3 regions were amplified by Arm-PCR using iRepertoire HTBI primers. Gel purification was performed on PCR products prior to sequencing. Turning to the authors' computational methods: Gene usage analysis of CDR3 amino acid clonotypes relied on the roughly 67 TRBV and about 15 TRBJ segments identified across samples. COPE and FqMerger were used to merge filtered high-quality paired reads into contigs. BLAST was used to align contigs to the IMGT TRBV, TRBD and TRBJ reference genes, and CDR3 was defined following IMGT. Any clonotype with a frequency above 0.1% was counted as a highly expanded clone. Shannon entropy served as the measure of repertoire diversity, while the Gini coefficient captured V-J evenness. A clonotype was considered public if more than one individual shared it. TCRdb's own reprocessing of the public reads used fastp at Q25 and MiXCR and kept productive beta chains. Rows matching on CDR3 protein sequence are summarized as one entry with the most common DNA and genes. The V and J calls reflect TCRdb's pipeline rather than the authors' work. For this sample the table gives about half a million distinct CDR3 sequences, of which approximately 12% were detected only once. The ten largest clones add up to roughly 8.2% of the sample.

CDR1 and CDR2, looked up from the germline V gene (reference sequence), are SGHNT and YYREEE. A distance of 10 bases separates the germline ends of V and J, which lose 4 bases and 6 bases respectively. The CDR3 runs 13 residues from the cysteine to the phenylalanine. Only the CDR3 portion is preserved as DNA: 39 bases, with reading frame beginning at the first base. The time point label for this specimen denotes: newly diagnosed GD, antithyroid drugs for less than 3 months. RNA was extracted from PBMCs in TRIzol for both TCR sequencing and RNA sequencing. Graves' disease was diagnosed according to American Thyroid Association guidelines. Patients were recruited from an endocrinology department in Xi'an, China. Each patient gave 7.5 to 10 milliliters of peripheral blood, collected in an EDTA anticoagulant tube. PBMCs were isolated by Ficoll Paque Plus density gradient separation without further T cell sorting. An Agilent 2100 Bioanalyzer and agarose gel were used to check RNA quality, and a NanoDrop 2000 was used to measure RNA concentration.

Overall study outcomes, separate from this receptor: A larger number of public clonotypes was shared among persistent patients (approximately 2,600) than among newly diagnosed patients (roughly 1,000). Lower TCR Shannon entropy and fewer highly expanded clones were observed in persistent Graves' disease patients than in newly diagnosed patients, which suggested clonal expansion. The authors acknowledged the small sample size as a limitation that may reduce accuracy. TRBV28, TRBJ1-2 and TRBJ2-5 were preferentially used in persistent disease, while TRBV20-1 and TRBJ2-1 were favored in newly diagnosed disease. Only peripheral blood was studied, because thyroid tissue, the primary lesion, was inaccessible. Sequencing and analysis were limited to the TCR beta chain.

Comments on this clonotype: The antigen it recognizes is unknown. Base quality data are lacking; no much larger clone is found one base away.

The same data also contributed to another study, on T cells in Graves' hyperthyroidism and ophthalmopathy. The second investigation adds: Stable Graves' hyperthyroidism was defined as the absence of progression to ophthalmopathy over 18 months of follow-up. The hyperthyroidism patients were between 18 and 65 years old and newly diagnosed, with a disease duration of less than 2 months. Exclusion was applied to patients with uncontrolled infections, other autoimmune diseases, pregnancy or lactation. Diagnoses were established on the basis of clinical symptoms, serum thyroxine and TRAb, thyroid ultrasound, and orbital computed tomography. For the first round of RT-PCR on the TCR CDR3, the HTBI primer set was used together with the Qiagen OneStep RT-PCR kit. Most expanded thyroid clonotypes (frequency above 0.001) were also detected in blood, a finding suggesting that blood repertoires may reflect thyroid immune responses. Ophthalmopathy was separated from stable hyperthyroidism by a 13 V-J signature model, with 85% to 90% sensitivity and approximately 84% specificity obtained in cross-validation and 80%/75% obtained in testing. During validation, the model predicted progression to ophthalmopathy a median of about 5.9 months ahead of onset, with around 70% sensitivity and around 73% specificity. A discovery cohort of approximately 97 patients, approximately 44 with Graves' ophthalmopathy and 57 with stable Graves' hyperthyroidism, was used to find distinguishing TCR V-J signatures. Prospective prediction of ophthalmopathy was tested in an independent validation cohort consisting of some 20 hyperthyroidism patients and 17 patients who later progressed to ophthalmopathy. For training and testing, the roughly 93 patients in the discovery cohort were randomly divided in a 7:3 ratio. In addition, the study compared T-cell repertoires in thyroid tissue and in blood from six Graves' hyperthyroidism patients. After blood sampling, hyperthyroidism patients were treated with methimazole at a starting dose of 30 mg daily, and ophthalmopathy patients were treated with high-dose intravenous methylprednisolone. A second multiplex PCR round built the libraries, followed by size selection and purification. Sequencing of the libraries was done on an Illumina HiSeq2000 using paired-end 100 bp reads. Raw data were processed with SOAPnuke, discarding reads with adapters, uncalled bases, mean Phred below 15, or no exact constant-primer or identifier match. COPE v1.2.5 was used to merge high-quality paired reads, and clonotypes were defined as unique nucleotide sequences. MiTCR v1.1 was used to align clonotypes to the IMGT TRBV, TRBD and TRBJ reference segments. Analysis was restricted to V-J combinations with a frequency above 0.0001, which covered roughly 99% of repertoires. The TCS score was defined as the ratio of F50 (clonal expansion) to E x V (chaos), calculated using BLOSUM62-based TCRdist between CDR3 peptides within each V-J. Welch's t-statistics and random forest reduced some 510 V-J features to about 12, which were used in a naive Bayes classifier (R e1071). Sample size was not statistically predetermined, and investigators were not blinded to group allocation. According to the paper, TCR Vbeta CDR3 sequencing was carried out on some 130 peripheral blood samples, which came from approximately 43 ophthalmopathy, under 85 hyperthyroidism and roughly 17 progressor patients.

Here the chain combines TRBV5-4 and TRBJ1-4; confidence is insufficient to name the D gene. The sequenced sample was peripheral blood mononuclear cells (PBMCs), obtained at new diagnosis, from a patient treated with antithyroid drugs. The TCR comes from a woman in her 30s with Graves disease. Donor details come from another sample of the same person, matched by shared clones. The CDR3 has the sequence CASSTPRDEKLFF. The DNA is as follows: TGTGCCAGCAGCACCCCTAGGGATGAAAAACTGTTTTTT. Beyond the CDR3, the reference TRBV5-4 and TRBJ1-4 genes provide the residues; the full variable domain reads: ETGVTQSPTHLIKTRGQQVTLRCSSQSGHNTVSWYQQALGQGPQFIFQYYREEENGRGNFPPRFSGLQFPNYSSELNVNALELDDSALYLCASSTPRDEKLFFGSGTQLSVL.